What follows are 32 T cell receptor beta chains derived from one specimen sequenced in a study of blood T cell repertoires in COVID-19. TCRdb's copy holds only in-frame clones and misses some; the assay was immunoSEQ multiplex PCR. Of 390,000 or so clones in the sample, around 87% were seen once. Material: peripheral blood. The receptors originated from a woman aged 30 to 39 with COVID-19, enrolled during active disease.

The chain recombines TRBV7-8 with TRBJ2-1, with TRBD2 as a possible D gene (6 bases). This CDR3 contains 18 residues. The V gene lost 2 bases and the J gene lost 0 bases, with 17 bases spanning the gap. Germline CDR1 and CDR2: SGHVS and FQNEAQ. Written as DNA, the CDR3 is TGTGCCAGCAGCTTACATGGGGGACTTTCTAACTCCTACAATGAGCAGTTCTTC. Translating it yields CASSLHGGLSNSYNEQFF.

Of note for this clone: The sample holds other DNA sequences that translate to the same CDR3. The chain carries TRBV28 and TRBJ2-2; TRBD1 might be the D (6 bases). The CDR3 is made up of 13 amino acids. CDR1 MDHEN and CDR2 SYDVKM come from the germline V gene. Between the trimmed V and J ends, which lost 6 bases and 1 base, there was a span of 6 bases. The CDR3 nucleotides read TGTGCCAGCAGGACAGGGAACACCGGGGAGCTGTTTTTT. Translation: CASRTGNTGELFF.

A single count supports this clone. The rearrangement uses TRBV5-1 and TRBJ2-7; D perhaps matches TRBD1 (6 bases). This CDR3 has 15 residues. Trimming stripped 4 bases from V and 1 base from J, with 15 bases between. The germline gives CDR1 SGHRS, CDR2 YFSETQ. The chain's CDR3 is CASSRPGQISYEQYF. CDR3 nucleotides: TGCGCCAGCAGCCGACCCGGACAGATTTCCTACGAGCAGTACTTC.

The chain links TRBV18 to TRBJ1-1, with D perhaps matching TRBD1 (5 bases). V lost 2 bases, J lost 8 bases, and 12 bases lay in between. Germline V gene data show CDR1 as KGHSH and CDR2 as LQKENI. There are 13 residues in the CDR3. The CDR3 loop reads CASSPEVGGEAFF. CDR3 nucleotides: TGTGCCAGCTCACCAGAGGTTGGGGGGGAAGCTTTCTTT.

The chain carries TRBV10-3 and TRBJ1-1; TRBD1 is a possible D gene (6 bases). The CDR3 consists of 15 residues. Germline-derived CDR1 and CDR2 are ENHRY and SYGVKD. Trimming removed 7 bases at V and 4 bases at J, with 19 bases between. Here the CDR3 reads CAIMQPGTRATEAFF. CDR3 coding DNA: TGTGCCATCATGCAGCCAGGGACAAGGGCCACTGAAGCTTTCTTT.

The rearrangement links TRBV9 to TRBJ2-2, with D tentatively TRBD2 (5 bases). Germline CDR1 is SGDLS and CDR2 is YYNGEE. This CDR3 region has 15 residues. Trimming removed 7 bases at V and 6 bases at J, with 19 bases between. The CDR3 region has the DNA TGTGCCAGCCAAGGAGGAGGACCTCTTTCCGGGGAGCTGTTTTTT. This codes for CASQGGGPLSGELFF. Combining the CDR3 with reference TRBV9 and TRBJ2-2 gives the whole variable domain DSGVTQTPKHLITATGQRVTLRCSPRSGDLSVYWYQQSLDQGLQFLIQYYNGEERAKGNILERFSAQQFPDLHSELNLSSLELGDSALYFCASQGGGPLSGELFFGEGSRLTVL.

The chain combines TRBV2 with TRBJ1-1; TRBD1 might be the D (5 bases). CDR3 length: 13 amino acids. Germline loops: CDR1 SNHLY, CDR2 FYNNEI. V lost 3 bases and J 5 bases, leaving 10 bases between the germline ends. Here the CDR3 reads CASSDRTGTEAFF. The DNA of the CDR3 is TGTGCCAGCAGTGATCGCACAGGAACTGAAGCTTTCTTT.

CDR3 residues: CASSTRVGVLSPLHF. DNA for the CDR3: TGTGCCAGCAGCACACGGGTCGGAGTCCTTTCACCCCTCCACTTT. The chain joins TRBV21-1 to TRBJ1-6. TRBV21-1 is marked as a pseudogene. This CDR3 spans 15 amino acids.

Only a few counts were recorded for this clone. The chain has TRBV20-1 and TRBJ2-7; 8 nucleotides match TRBD2. The CDR3 spans 13 residues. The germline CDR1 and CDR2 sequences are DFQATT and SNEGSKA (reference sequence). Trimming at V came to 3 bases and at J to 4 bases, leaving 5 bases not matched to a gene. CDR3 DNA: TGCAGTGCTAGTCCCAGCGGGAGTTACGAGCAGTACTTC. It encodes CSASPSGSYEQYF.

CDR3: CASRGRDRGHYEQYF. CDR3 nucleotide sequence: TGTGCCAGCAGGGGCCGGGACAGGGGACACTACGAGCAGTACTTC. The chain recombines TRBV6-5 with TRBJ2-7, with 10 bases aligning to TRBD1. The junction had 8 bases not matched to a gene; V was cut back by 6 bases and J by 3 bases. Germline values: CDR1 MNHEY, CDR2 SVGAGI. The CDR3 totals 15 residues.

Points on this clone: Other nucleotide sequences in the sample specify the same CDR3. The J gene is TRBJ2-5, the V gene TRBV5-4; 12 bases map to TRBD2. Germline loops: CDR1 SGHNT, CDR2 YYREEE (reference sequence). The V and J ends lost 4 bases and 5 bases, in that order; junction bases with no gene match: 6. The CDR3 runs to 15 residues. The CDR3 region has the DNA TGTGCCAGCAGCGTGAGACTAGCGGGAGAGGAGACCCAGTACTTC. It codes for CASSVRLAGEETQYF.

A single count supports this clone. This chain uses TRBV6-5 with TRBJ1-5, with D tentatively TRBD1 (5 bases). The V gene lost 8 bases and the J gene lost 3 bases, with 17 bases spanning the gap. Germline lookup yields CDR1 MNHEY and CDR2 SVGAGI. The CDR3 is 15 amino acids. The CDR3 coding sequence is TGTGCCAGCTCATGGGGGGAGGGTTTCAATCAGCCCCAGCATTTT. Protein: CASSWGEGFNQPQHF.

The chain links TRBV4-2 to TRBJ2-7; D not resolved. The V end lost 4 bases, the J end lost 6 bases, and 16 bases lay between the germline ends. Germline values: CDR1 LGHNA, CDR2 YNFKEQ. The CDR3 covers 14 residues. The CDR3 DNA reads as TGTGCCAGCAGCCTCACAACCCAACAGATCGAGCAGTACTTC. Amino acid sequence: CASSLTTQQIEQYF.

In this sample, this clone turned up many times. The gene calls are TRBV6-5 and TRBJ2-5; tentatively, D is TRBD1 (6 bases). CDR3 size: 14 residues. CDR1 is MNHEY, CDR2 SVGAGI, per germline. V shed 6 bases and J shed 4 bases, with 15 bases lying between them. This CDR3 is CASSIGQSRETQYF. CDR3 bases: TGTGCCAGCAGCATTGGACAGAGCAGAGAGACCCAGTACTTC.

The J gene is TRBJ2-7, the V gene TRBV28, with 8 bases aligning to TRBD1. The CDR3 consists of 16 residues. The V and J ends lost 8 bases and 2 bases, in that order; junction bases with no gene match: 14. Germline V gene lookup returns CDR1 MDHEN and CDR2 SYDVKM. CDR3 DNA: TGTGCCAGCGGGGAGACAGGGGCACCCCGCCCCTACGAGCAGTACTTC. As protein: CASGETGAPRPYEQYF.

The chain couples TRBV6-2 or TRBV6-3 to TRBJ2-2; 8 bases line up with TRBD2. Unmatched junction bases numbered 13, after V lost 6 bases and J lost 10 bases. This CDR3 is built from 15 residues. Germline assignment: CDR1 MNHEY and CDR2 SVGEGT. The CDR3 DNA follows: TGTGCCAGCAGCCCCGGGAGGGGGAGGGCCGTGGAGCTGTTTTTT. Its protein product is CASSPGRGRAVELFF.

The chain is built from TRBV15 and TRBJ2-5; TRBD1 agrees at 8 bases. In germline, CDR1 is LNHNV, CDR2 YYDKDF (reference sequence). V lost 2 bases, J lost 6 bases, and 8 bases stayed unmatched. CDR3 length: 15 amino acids. This CDR3 reads CATSRFGQGFKTQYF. The DNA of the CDR3 is TGTGCCACCAGCAGATTCGGACAGGGCTTTAAGACCCAGTACTTC. The full variable domain, its missing parts supplied by reference TRBV15 and TRBJ2-5, is DAMVIQNPRYQVTQFGKPVTLSCSQTLNHNVMYWYQQKSSQAPKLLFHYYDKDFNNEADTPDNFQSRRPNTSFCFLDIRSPGLGDTAMYLCATSRFGQGFKTQYFGPGTRLLVL.

The V call is TRBV11-1, the J call TRBJ2-7; TRBD2 agrees at 7 bases. After removal of 3 bases from V and 4 bases from J, the junction contained 6 bases not matched to a gene. The CDR3 sequence is 14 residues long. Per the germline V gene, CDR1 is SGHAT and CDR2 is FQDESV (reference sequence). In DNA, the CDR3 is TGTGCCAGCAGCTTCTCGGGGAGGGGTTACGAGCAGTACTTC. Amino acid sequence: CASSFSGRGYEQYF.

This clone was found once. The V and J genes are TRBV7-3 and TRBJ2-3; 8 bases line up with TRBD1. The CDR3 length is 17 residues. Germline V gene sequence: CDR1 SGHTA, CDR2 FQGTGA. The V segment lost 5 bases and the J segment 6 bases; nucleotides outside the gene matches: 16. DNA of the CDR3: TGTGCCAGCAGCCCGGCACCGACGGGGACAGGATTGGATACGCAGTATTTT. Amino acids: CASSPAPTGTGLDTQYF.

This chain links TRBV11-2 with TRBJ2-1; 7 bases are a match to TRBD1. The junction had 14 bases not matched to a gene; V was cut back by 8 bases and J by 7 bases. CDR1 SGHAT and CDR2 FQNNGV come from the germline V gene. The CDR3 loop spans 15 amino acids. CDR3 loop: CASHSSPGQTNEQFF. As DNA, the CDR3 is TGTGCCAGCCATAGCTCTCCGGGACAGACGAATGAGCAGTTCTTC.

V gene TRBV6-6 combines with J gene TRBJ2-1; TRBD1 might be the D (6 bases). In germline, CDR1 is MNHNY, CDR2 SVGAGI (reference sequence). This CDR3 contains 19 residues. Trimming pared 5 bases from V and 7 bases from J, leaving 30 bases between. CDR3 sequence reads: CASSQTWFRDTNLGNEQFF. The CDR3, as DNA: TGTGCCAGCAGTCAGACCTGGTTCCGGGACACCAATCTAGGAAATGAGCAGTTCTTC.

The gene calls are TRBV19 and TRBJ1-4; no firm D call. Germline V gene sequence: CDR1 LNHDA, CDR2 SQIVND (reference sequence). The CDR3 has 12 amino acids. Trimming left V 8 bases short and J 4 bases short, with 8 bases between. CDR3 bases: TGTGCCAGTGACGGAGGTAATGAAAAACTGTTTTTT. The encoded protein is CASDGGNEKLFF.

The gene calls are TRBV9 and TRBJ1-1; the match to TRBD1 covers 9 bases. V shed 3 bases, J shed 2 bases, and the junction held 5 bases outside the gene matches. Germline assignment: CDR1 SGDLS and CDR2 YYNGEE. The CDR3 contains 15 residues. In nucleotides, the CDR3 is TGTGCCAGCAGCGGACAGGGACAGGGAAACACTGAAGCTTTCTTT. Amino acids: CASSGQGQGNTEAFF.

This chain connects TRBV5-1 to TRBJ2-7; unclear D gene. V was shortened by 1 base and J by 6 bases, with 8 bases between the two germline ends. CDR1 and CDR2 (germline): SGHRS, YFSETQ. The CDR3 runs to 12 residues. This CDR3 reads CASSLSGFEQYF. Here the CDR3 DNA reads TGCGCCAGCAGCTTGTCAGGATTCGAGCAGTACTTC.

The CDR3: CASSPFVLADYEQYF. DNA for the CDR3: TGTGCCAGCTCACCATTCGTTCTAGCGGACTACGAGCAGTACTTC. This chain links TRBV18 with TRBJ2-7; 7 positions match TRBD2. This CDR3 contains 15 residues. Looked up from germline, CDR1 is KGHSH and CDR2 is LQKENI. Germline trimming cut 2 bases from V and 3 bases from J; bases unmatched to any gene: 7.

The rearrangement uses TRBV29-1 and TRBJ2-2, with TRBD2 identical over 9 bases. V shed 5 bases, J shed 6 bases, and the junction held 7 bases outside the gene matches. Germline CDR1 and CDR2: SQVTM and ANQGSEA. The CDR3 runs 14 residues. The CDR3 region has the DNA TGCAGCGTTTACCTAGCGGGATTATCCGGGGAGCTGTTTTTT. Amino acid sequence: CSVYLAGLSGELFF.

V and J are TRBV2 and TRBJ2-1, with 11 bases fitting TRBD2. The V gene's germline CDR1 is SNHLY and CDR2 FYNNEI. The CDR3 sequence is 14 residues long. V lost 6 bases to trimming and J lost 8 bases; unmatched junction nucleotides: 6. CDR3 amino acids: CASRRLAGRDEQFF. CDR3 bases: TGTGCCAGCAGAAGACTAGCGGGAAGGGATGAGCAGTTCTTC.

Turning to this clone: Other DNA variants within this sample encode the same CDR3. The V gene is TRBV5-1, the J gene TRBJ1-1; D gene uncertain. The CDR3 runs to 14 residues. The V end was cut by 0 bases, the J end by 0 bases, with 6 bases between. Germline V gives CDR1 SGHRS, CDR2 YFSETQ. The CDR3 reads CASSLGPMNTEAFF. CDR3 nucleotide sequence: TGCGCCAGCAGCTTGGGCCCTATGAACACTGAAGCTTTCTTT.

This clone is a singleton in its sample. The rearrangement links TRBV3-1 (or the pseudogene TRBV3-2) to TRBJ2-2; D is undetermined. Germline-derived CDR1 and CDR2 are LGHDT and YNNKEL (reference sequence). V was cut by 3 bases and J by 7 bases, with 9 bases left in between. CDR3 length equals 13 residues. In DNA, the CDR3 is TGTGCCAGCAGCCACCCGCGGCTCGGGGAGCTGTTTTTT. The encoded protein is CASSHPRLGELFF.

The chain combines TRBV7-9 with TRBJ2-1; TRBD2 is a possible D gene (5 bases). Between the trimmed V and J ends, which lost 8 bases and 4 bases, there was a span of 12 bases. Per germline, CDR1 SEHNR and CDR2 FQNEAQ (reference sequence). The CDR3 has 13 residues. In DNA form, the CDR3 reads TGTGCCAGCGAGCGGATTTCGTACAATGAGCAGTTCTTC. This translates into CASERISYNEQFF.

The V and J genes are TRBV20-1 and TRBJ2-3; D perhaps matches TRBD2 (5 bases). In germline, CDR1 is DFQATT, CDR2 SNEGSKA (reference sequence). The CDR3 is 15 amino acids. Trimming shortened V by 3 bases and J by 0 bases, and 13 bases separated the two germline ends. The CDR3 DNA sequence: TGCAGTGCTAGTGACAAGCGGTCTAGCACAGATACGCAGTATTTT. This encodes CSASDKRSSTDTQYF.

This chain links TRBV28 with TRBJ2-7, with D tentatively TRBD2 (6 bases). This CDR3 spans 14 amino acids. Germline CDR1 MDHEN, CDR2 SYDVKM. The V and J ends lost 2 bases and 8 bases respectively, with 16 bases between them. The CDR3 DNA is TGTGCCAGCAGTTTAGCGGGACCAAATAGGAAGCAGTACTTC. It encodes CASSLAGPNRKQYF.